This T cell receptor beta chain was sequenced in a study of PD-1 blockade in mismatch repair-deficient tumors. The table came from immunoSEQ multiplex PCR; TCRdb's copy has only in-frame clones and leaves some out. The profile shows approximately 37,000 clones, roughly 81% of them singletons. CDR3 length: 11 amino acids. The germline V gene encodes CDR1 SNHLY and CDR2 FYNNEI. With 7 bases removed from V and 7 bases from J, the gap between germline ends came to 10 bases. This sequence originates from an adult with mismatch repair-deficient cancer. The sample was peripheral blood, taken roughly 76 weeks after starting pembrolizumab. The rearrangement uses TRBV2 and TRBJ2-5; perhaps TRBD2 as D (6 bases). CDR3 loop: CASMSSGTQYF. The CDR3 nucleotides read TGTGCCAGCATGAGTAGCGGGACCCAGTACTTC.